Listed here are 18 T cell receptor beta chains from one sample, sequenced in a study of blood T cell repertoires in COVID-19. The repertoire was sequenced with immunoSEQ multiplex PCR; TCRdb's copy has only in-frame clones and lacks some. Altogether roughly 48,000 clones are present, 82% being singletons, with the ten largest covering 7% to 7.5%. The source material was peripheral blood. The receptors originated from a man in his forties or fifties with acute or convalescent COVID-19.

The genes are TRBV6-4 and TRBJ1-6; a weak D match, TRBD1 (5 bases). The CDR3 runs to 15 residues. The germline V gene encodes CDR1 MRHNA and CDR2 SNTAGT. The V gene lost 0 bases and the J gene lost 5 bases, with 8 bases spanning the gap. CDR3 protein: CASSDSGGNNSPLHF. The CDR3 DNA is TGTGCCAGCAGTGACTCGGGGGGAAATAATTCACCCCTCCACTTT.

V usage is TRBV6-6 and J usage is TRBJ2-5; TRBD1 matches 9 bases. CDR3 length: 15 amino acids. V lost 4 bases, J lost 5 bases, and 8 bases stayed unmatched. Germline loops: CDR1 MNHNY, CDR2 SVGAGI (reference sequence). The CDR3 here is CASSLKQGAGETQYF. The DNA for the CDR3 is TGTGCCAGCAGTTTGAAACAGGGGGCCGGGGAGACCCAGTACTTC.

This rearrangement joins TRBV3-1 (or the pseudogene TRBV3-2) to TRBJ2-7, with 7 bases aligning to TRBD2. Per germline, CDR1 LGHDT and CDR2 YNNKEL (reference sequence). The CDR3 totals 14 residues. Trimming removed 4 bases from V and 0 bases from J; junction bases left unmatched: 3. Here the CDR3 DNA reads TGTGCCAGCAGCCCCAGGACTAGCTCCTACGAGCAGTACTTC. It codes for CASSPRTSSYEQYF.

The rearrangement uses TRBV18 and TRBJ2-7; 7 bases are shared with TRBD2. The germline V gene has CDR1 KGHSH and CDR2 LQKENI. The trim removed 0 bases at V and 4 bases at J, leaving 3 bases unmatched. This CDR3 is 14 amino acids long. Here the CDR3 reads CASSPPTSKYEQYF. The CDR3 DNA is TGTGCCAGCTCACCACCGACTAGCAAGTACGAGCAGTACTTC.

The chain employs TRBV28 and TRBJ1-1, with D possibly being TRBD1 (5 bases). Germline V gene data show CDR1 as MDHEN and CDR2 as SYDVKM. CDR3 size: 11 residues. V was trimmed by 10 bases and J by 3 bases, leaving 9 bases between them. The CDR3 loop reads CATAGDTEAFF. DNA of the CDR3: TGTGCCACCGCGGGGGACACTGAAGCTTTCTTT.

CDR3 in amino acids: CASSLGQGANMNTEAFF. The CDR3 region has the DNA TGCGCCAGCAGCCTCGGACAGGGGGCAAACATGAACACTGAAGCTTTCTTT. The chain employs TRBV5-1 and TRBJ1-1; 11 bases are a match to TRBD1. Germline CDR1 SGHRS, CDR2 YFSETQ. The CDR3 contains 17 residues. V lost 4 bases to trimming and J lost 0 bases; unmatched junction nucleotides: 8.

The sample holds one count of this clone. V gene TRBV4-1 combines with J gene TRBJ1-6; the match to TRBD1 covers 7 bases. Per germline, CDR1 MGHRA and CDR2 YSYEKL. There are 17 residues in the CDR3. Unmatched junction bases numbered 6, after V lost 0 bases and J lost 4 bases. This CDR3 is CASSQDAGQNYNSPLHF. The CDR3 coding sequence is TGCGCCAGCAGCCAAGACGCGGGACAGAATTATAATTCACCCCTCCACTTT.

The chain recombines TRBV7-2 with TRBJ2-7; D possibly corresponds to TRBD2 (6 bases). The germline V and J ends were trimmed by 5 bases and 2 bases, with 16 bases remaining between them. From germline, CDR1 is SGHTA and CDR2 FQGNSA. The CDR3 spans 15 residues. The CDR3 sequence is CASSLGWAGTYEQYF. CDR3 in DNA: TGTGCCAGCAGCCTCGGGTGGGCGGGGACCTACGAGCAGTACTTC.

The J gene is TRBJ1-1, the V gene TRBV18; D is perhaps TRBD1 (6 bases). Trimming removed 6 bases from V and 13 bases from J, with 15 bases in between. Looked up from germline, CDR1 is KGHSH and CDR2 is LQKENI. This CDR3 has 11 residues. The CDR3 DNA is TGTGCCAGCTCTCCCTCACAGGGAGTTTTCTTT. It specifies CASSPSQGVFF.

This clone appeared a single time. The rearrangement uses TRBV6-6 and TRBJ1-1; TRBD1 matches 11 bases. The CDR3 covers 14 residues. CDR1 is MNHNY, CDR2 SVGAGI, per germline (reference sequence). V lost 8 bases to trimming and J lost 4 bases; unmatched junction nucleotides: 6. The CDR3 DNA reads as TGTGCCAGCGGACAGGGGGCCCTAGGCACTGAAGCTTTCTTT. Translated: CASGQGALGTEAFF.

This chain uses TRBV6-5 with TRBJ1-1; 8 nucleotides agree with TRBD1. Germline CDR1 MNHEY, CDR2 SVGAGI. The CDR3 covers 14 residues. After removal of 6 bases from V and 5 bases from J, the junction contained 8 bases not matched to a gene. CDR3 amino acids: CASSPGTGQTEAFF. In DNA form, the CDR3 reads TGTGCCAGCAGCCCGGGGACAGGACAGACTGAAGCTTTCTTT.

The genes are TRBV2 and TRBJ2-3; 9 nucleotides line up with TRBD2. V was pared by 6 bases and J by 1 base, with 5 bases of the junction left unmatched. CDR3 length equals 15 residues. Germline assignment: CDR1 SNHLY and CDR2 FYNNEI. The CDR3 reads CASRRLAVGTDTQYF. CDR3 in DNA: TGTGCCAGCAGGCGACTAGCGGTGGGCACAGATACGCAGTATTTT.

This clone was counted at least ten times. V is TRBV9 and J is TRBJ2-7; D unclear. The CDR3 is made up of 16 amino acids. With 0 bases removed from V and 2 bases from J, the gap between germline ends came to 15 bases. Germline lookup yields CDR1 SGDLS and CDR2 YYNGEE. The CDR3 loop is CASSVEVAVVTYEQYF. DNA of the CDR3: TGTGCCAGCAGCGTAGAGGTGGCGGTGGTTACCTACGAGCAGTACTTC.

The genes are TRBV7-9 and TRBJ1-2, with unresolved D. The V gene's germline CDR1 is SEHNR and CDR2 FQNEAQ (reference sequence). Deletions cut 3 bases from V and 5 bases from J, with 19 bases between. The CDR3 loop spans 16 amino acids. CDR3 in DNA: TGTGCCAGCAGCTTTAGCGCGACCGAAGTTAGGTATGGCTACACCTTC. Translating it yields CASSFSATEVRYGYTF.

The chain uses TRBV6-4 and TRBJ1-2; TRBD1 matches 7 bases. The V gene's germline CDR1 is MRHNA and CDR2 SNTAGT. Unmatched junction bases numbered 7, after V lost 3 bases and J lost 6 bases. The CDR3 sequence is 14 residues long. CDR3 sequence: CASSEKPGGNGYTF. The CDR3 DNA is TGTGCCAGCAGTGAAAAGCCAGGGGGTAATGGCTACACCTTC.

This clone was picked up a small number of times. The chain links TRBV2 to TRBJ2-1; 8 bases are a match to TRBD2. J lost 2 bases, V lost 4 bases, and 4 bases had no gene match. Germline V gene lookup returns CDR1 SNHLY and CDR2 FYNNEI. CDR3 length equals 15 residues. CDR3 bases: TGTGCCAGCAGTGCGCAGCGGGGGCCCTACAATGAGCAGTTCTTC. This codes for CASSAQRGPYNEQFF.

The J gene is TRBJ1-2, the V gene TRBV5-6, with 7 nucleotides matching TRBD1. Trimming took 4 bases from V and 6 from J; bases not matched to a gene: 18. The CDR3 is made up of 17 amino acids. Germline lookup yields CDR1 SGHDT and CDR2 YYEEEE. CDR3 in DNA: TGTGCCAGCAGCCGAGAAATCGAGGGGGCGCGGATCCATGGCTACACCTTC. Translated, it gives CASSREIEGARIHGYTF. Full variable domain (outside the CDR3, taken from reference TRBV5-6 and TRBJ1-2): DAGVTQSPTHLIKTRGQQVTLRCSPKSGHDTVSWYQQALGQGPQFIFQYYEEEERQRGNFPDRFSGHQFPNYSSELNVNALLLGDSALYLCASSREIEGARIHGYTFGSGTRLTVV.

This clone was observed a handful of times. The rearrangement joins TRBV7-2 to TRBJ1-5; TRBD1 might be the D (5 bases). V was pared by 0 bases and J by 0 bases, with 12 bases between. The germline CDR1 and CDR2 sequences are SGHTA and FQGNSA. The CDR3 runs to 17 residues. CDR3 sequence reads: CASSLAKDIYSNQPQHF. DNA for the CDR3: TGTGCCAGCAGCTTAGCTAAGGACATCTATAGCAATCAGCCCCAGCATTTT.